Each of the 6 T cell receptor beta chains below was sequenced from the same sample in a study of cytomegalovirus exposure and HLA in healthy donors. The study ran its PCR with 60 Vbeta and 13 Jbeta primers. The protocol was immunoSEQ multiplex PCR, while the TCRdb copy is restricted to in-frame clones and leaves out a portion. The repertoire consists of more than 90,000 clones, with 65% to 75% occurring once and the leading ten covering around 5%. What was sequenced was PBMCs. The origin of the receptors is a young man in good health and CMV-seropositive.

The CDR3 DNA reads as TGCGCCAGCAGTCAATTACAGGGGAGCGCGTGGAGCAATCAGCCCCAGCATTTT. Encoded protein: CASSQLQGSAWSNQPQHF. This rearrangement joins TRBV23-1 to TRBJ1-5; 7 positions match TRBD1. TRBV23-1 is labeled an ORF, and its function is uncertain. The CDR3 has 18 amino acids. J was trimmed by 1 base and V by 1 base; bases with no gene match: 10.

The chain is built from TRBV7-7 and TRBJ2-1; 8 bases align to TRBD2. The CDR3 consists of 15 residues. V shed 2 bases and J 6 bases; nucleotides not matched to a gene: 6. From germline, CDR1 is SSHAT and CDR2 FNYEAQ (reference sequence). In nucleotides, the CDR3 is TGTGCCAGCAGCTTAAAACGGGGGGGCCCCAATGAGCAGTTCTTC. This encodes CASSLKRGGPNEQFF.

The chain joins TRBV9 to TRBJ1-5; 7 bases align to TRBD1. Germline V gene data show CDR1 as SGDLS and CDR2 as YYNGEE. Trimming took 4 bases from V and 3 from J; bases not matched to a gene: 4. This CDR3 has 14 residues. The CDR3 loop is CASSPTGNNQPQHF. The CDR3 DNA is TGTGCCAGCAGCCCGACAGGGAACAATCAGCCCCAGCATTTT.

The V gene is TRBV5-1, the J gene TRBJ1-2, with 7 bases identical to TRBD1. This CDR3 spans 15 amino acids. After removal of 0 bases from V and 4 bases from J, the junction contained 6 bases not matched to a gene. Germline CDR1 and CDR2: SGHRS and YFSETQ. CDR3 in DNA: TGCGCCAGCAGCTTGGGTTGGGACAGCCTCTATGGCTACACCTTC. It yields the protein CASSLGWDSLYGYTF.

This clone was seen only a few times. The chain uses TRBV6-6 and TRBJ2-1, with a tentative D call TRBD1 (6 bases). V was pared by 9 bases and J by 0 bases, with 12 bases between. CDR1 and CDR2 (germline): MNHNY, SVGAGI (reference sequence). The CDR3 covers 14 residues. The CDR3 loop reads CASLSQGSYNEQFF. In DNA, the CDR3 is TGTGCCAGTCTTTCACAGGGCTCCTACAATGAGCAGTTCTTC.

This clone was recorded at least ten times. The chain recombines TRBV5-1 with TRBJ1-1; tentative D call: TRBD1 (5 bases). Trimming pared 2 bases from V and 4 bases from J, leaving 12 bases between. The CDR3 length is 14 residues. In germline, CDR1 is SGHRS, CDR2 YFSETQ. The CDR3 DNA reads TGCGCCAGCAGCTTTGACGGGGACTCCACTGAAGCTTTCTTT. Its protein product is CASSFDGDSTEAFF.